The present T cell receptor (beta chain) was sequenced within a study of T cell repertoires in cytomegalovirus infection (dated by TCRdb to about 2019). A note on the overall study: The HLA type of each donor mattered for the analysis, because public TCR beta signatures pointed to carriage of CMV infection along with the matching HLA type. Broad study findings and their caveats: The ex vivo response was dominated by HLA-C-restricted CMV-specific TCR beta clonotypes, which also provided the single most frequent clonotype in two of eight donors. Cumulative frequency of public TCR beta family members discriminated carriers of CMV infection plus the relevant HLA type in this cohort and an independent approximately 370-donor cohort.

At least ten counts were recorded for this clonotype. The antigen it recognizes is unknown. One base away there is no much larger clone; base qualities are not given. The germline V and J ends show losses of 6 bases and 5 bases respectively, and no gene match explains 4 bases of the junction. The CDR3 starts with the cysteine, ends with the phenylalanine, and has 13 residues. Just CDR3 DNA is preserved here, 39 bases in frame from base 1. Sequencing used an Illumina HiSeq 1500. TCRdb handled the public reads itself, with Q25 trimming in fastp and clone calling in MiXCR, and kept productive beta chains. Merged by CDR3 protein, the rows form single entries marked with the most common genes and DNA. This sample gives nearly 550,000 distinct CDR3 sequences in total; approximately 15% of them show up just once. About 24% of the sample is held by the ten biggest clonotypes.

Recombination linked TRBV12-3 or TRBV12-4 to TRBJ2-5; 9 bases in the middle match TRBD2. This TCR derives from a human donor in good health (CMV status not recorded). Some clones in this sample may be carry-over from other donors' samples. The sample consisted of CD8+ T cells from PBMCs. The sequence in DNA is TGTGCCAGCAGAGGGACTAGCCAGGAGACCCAGTACTTC. This encodes CASRGTSQETQYF.